This T cell receptor beta chain was identified in a study of shared clonotypes between healthy human individuals. Study-wide results and limits: Large depth notwithstanding, sorted-subset sequencing proved incomplete by rarefaction.

Turning to this clone: Its matching antigen is unknown.

Losses at the gene ends were 2 bases for V and 2 bases for J; bases not matched to a gene: 7. The germline gives CDR1 SGDLS, CDR2 YYNGEE. This CDR3 spans 17 amino acids. Only in-frame clones appear in the TCRdb table, and some are missing; sequencing was by immunoSEQ multiplex PCR. The sample lists roughly 570,000 clones, 98% occurring once. Selected positively for CCR7 and CD45RO-negative, naive CD8 cells excluded terminally differentiated effector memory CD45RA+ cells. What was sequenced was naive CD8+ T cells sorted from blood. The source is a man younger than 40 in good health. This sequence joins TRBV9 and TRBJ2-2, with TRBD1 matching over 9 bases. The CDR3 is CASSVRWGQGNTGELFF. The CDR3 coding sequence is TGTGCCAGCAGCGTTCGGTGGGGACAGGGTAACACCGGGGAGCTGTTTTTT. Based on the CDR3 plus reference TRBV9 and TRBJ2-2, the full variable domain is DSGVTQTPKHLITATGQRVTLRCSPRSGDLSVYWYQQSLDQGLQFLIQYYNGEERAKGNILERFSAQQFPDLHSELNLSSLELGDSALYFCASSVRWGQGNTGELFFGEGSRLTVL.